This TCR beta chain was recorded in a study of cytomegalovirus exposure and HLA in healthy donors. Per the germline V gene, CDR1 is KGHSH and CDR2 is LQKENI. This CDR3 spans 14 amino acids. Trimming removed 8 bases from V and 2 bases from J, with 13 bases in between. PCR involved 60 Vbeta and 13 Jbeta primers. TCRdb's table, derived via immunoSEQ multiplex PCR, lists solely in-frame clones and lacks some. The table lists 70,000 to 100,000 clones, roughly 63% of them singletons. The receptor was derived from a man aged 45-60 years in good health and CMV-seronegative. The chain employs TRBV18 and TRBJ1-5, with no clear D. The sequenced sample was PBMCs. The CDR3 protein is CASQSGFRNQPQHF. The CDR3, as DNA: TGTGCCAGCCAGTCCGGGTTTCGCAATCAGCCCCAGCATTTT.